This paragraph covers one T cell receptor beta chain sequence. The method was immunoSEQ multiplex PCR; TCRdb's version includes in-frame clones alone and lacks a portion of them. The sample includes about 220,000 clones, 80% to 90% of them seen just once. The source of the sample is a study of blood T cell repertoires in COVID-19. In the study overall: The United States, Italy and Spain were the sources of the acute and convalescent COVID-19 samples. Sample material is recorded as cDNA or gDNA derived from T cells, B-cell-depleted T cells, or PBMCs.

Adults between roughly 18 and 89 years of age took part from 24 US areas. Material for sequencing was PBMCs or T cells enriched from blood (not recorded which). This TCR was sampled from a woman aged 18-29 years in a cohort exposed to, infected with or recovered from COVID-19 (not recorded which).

The CDR3 spells CASSQRAGLAGSGETQYF. For the CDR3, the DNA is TGCGCCAGCAGCCAAAGGGCGGGACTAGCGGGGTCCGGGGAGACCCAGTACTTC. The chain recombines TRBV4-1 with TRBJ2-5; 13 bases agree with TRBD2. The V gene's germline CDR1 is MGHRA and CDR2 YSYEKL. The CDR3 totals 18 residues. V gave up 2 bases and J gave up 5 bases; unmatched junction bases: 11.